This TCR beta chain was found in a study of spatial heterogeneity in lung cancer. Across the whole study: On average, each unique TCR and UMI combination appeared more than ten times in raw reads. General study findings and limits: Compared with follow-up, resection was when ubiquitous expanded tumor TCRs appeared in blood more.

CDR3 size: 14 residues. CDR1 and CDR2 (germline): DFQATT, SNEGSKA (reference sequence). Deletions cut 0 bases from V and 4 bases from J, with 12 bases between. TCRdb reprocessed the 5' RACE reads with MiXCR, giving one entry per CDR3 protein. The sample holds 20,000 to 25,000 distinct CDR3 sequences, under 4% seen once. The sample holds many counts of this clonotype. Its antigen is currently unknown. As to time point: sample taken at primary tumor resection. Unsorted whole RNA samples from tumor, nontumor lung or frozen PBMC were sequenced. The donors were more than 70 patients with non-small cell lung cancer that was early-stage and untreated.

The chain combines TRBV20-1 with TRBJ1-1; D remains ambiguous. This sequence originates from a female donor with early-stage non-small cell lung cancer. This specimen was PBMCs, taken at surgery. This CDR3 reads CSARDFGGSTEAFF. CDR3 sequence (DNA): TGCAGTGCTAGAGATTTTGGAGGTTCCACTGAAGCTTTCTTT.